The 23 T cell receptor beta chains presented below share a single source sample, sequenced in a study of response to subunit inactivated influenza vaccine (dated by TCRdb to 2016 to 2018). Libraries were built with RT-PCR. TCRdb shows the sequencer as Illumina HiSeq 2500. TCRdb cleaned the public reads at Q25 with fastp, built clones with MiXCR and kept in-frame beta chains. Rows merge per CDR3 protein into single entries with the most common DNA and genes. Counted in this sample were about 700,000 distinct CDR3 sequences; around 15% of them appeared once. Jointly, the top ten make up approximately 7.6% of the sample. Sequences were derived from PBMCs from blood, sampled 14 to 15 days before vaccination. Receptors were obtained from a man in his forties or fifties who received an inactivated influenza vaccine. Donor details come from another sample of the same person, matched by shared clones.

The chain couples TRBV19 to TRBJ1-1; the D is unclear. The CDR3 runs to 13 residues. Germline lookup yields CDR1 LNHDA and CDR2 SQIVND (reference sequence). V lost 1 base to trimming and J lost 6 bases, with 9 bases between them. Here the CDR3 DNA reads TGTGCCAGTAGTATAGGTGTGACCCCTGAAGCTTTCTTT. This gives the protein CASSIGVTPEAFF. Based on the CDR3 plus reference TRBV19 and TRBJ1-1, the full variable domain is DGGITQSPKYLFRKEGQNVTLSCEQNLNHDAMYWYRQDPGQGLRLIYYSQIVNDFQKGDIAEGYSVSREKKESFPLTVTSAQKNPTAFYLCASSIGVTPEAFFGQGTRLTVV.

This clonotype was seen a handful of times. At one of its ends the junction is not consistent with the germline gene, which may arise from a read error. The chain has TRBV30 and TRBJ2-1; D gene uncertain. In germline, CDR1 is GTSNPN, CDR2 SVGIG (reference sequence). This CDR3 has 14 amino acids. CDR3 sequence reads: CAWNHYSSYNEQFF. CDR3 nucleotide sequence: TGTGCCTGGAACCATTATAGCTCCTATAATGAGCAGTTCTTC.

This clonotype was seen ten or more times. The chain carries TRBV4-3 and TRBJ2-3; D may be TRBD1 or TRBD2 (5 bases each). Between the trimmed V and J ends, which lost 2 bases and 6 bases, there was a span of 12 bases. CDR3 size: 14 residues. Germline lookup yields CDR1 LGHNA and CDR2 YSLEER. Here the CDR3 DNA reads TGCGCCAGCAGCCAAAGGGAGCCAGGGGATACGCAGTATTTT. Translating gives CASSQREPGDTQYF.

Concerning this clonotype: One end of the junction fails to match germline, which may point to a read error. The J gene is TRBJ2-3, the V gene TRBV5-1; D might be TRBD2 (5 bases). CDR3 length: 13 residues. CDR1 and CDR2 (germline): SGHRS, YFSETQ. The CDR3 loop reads CTSSSGVSDTQYF. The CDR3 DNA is TGCACCAGCAGCTCCGGGGTCTCAGATACGCAGTATTTT.

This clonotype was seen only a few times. The CDR3 protein is CASSRGQNNEQFF. In DNA form, the CDR3 reads TGTGCCAGCTCACGGGGACAGAACAATGAGCAGTTCTTC. The rearrangement uses TRBV18 and TRBJ2-1; 7 bases fit TRBD1. This CDR3 is built from 13 residues. V was pared by 4 bases and J by 5 bases, with 2 bases of the junction left unmatched. In germline, CDR1 is KGHSH, CDR2 LQKENI.

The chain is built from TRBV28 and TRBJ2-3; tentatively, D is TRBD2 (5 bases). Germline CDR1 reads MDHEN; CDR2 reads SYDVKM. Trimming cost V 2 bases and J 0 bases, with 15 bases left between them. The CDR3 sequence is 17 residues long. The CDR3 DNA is TGTGCCAGCAGTTTACCTTCGAGCGGACCAAGCACAGATACGCAGTATTTT. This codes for CASSLPSSGPSTDTQYF.

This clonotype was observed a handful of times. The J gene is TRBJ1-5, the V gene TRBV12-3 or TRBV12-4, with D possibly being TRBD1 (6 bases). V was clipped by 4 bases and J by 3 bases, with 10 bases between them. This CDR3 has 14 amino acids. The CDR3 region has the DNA TGTGCCAGCAGTTGGAGGACAGACAATCAGCCCCAGCATTTT. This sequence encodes CASSWRTDNQPQHF.

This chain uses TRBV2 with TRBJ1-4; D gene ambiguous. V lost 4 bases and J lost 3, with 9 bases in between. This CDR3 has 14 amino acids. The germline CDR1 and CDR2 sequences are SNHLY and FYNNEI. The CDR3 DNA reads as TGTGCCAGCAGTGTCGGATACTCTAATGAAAAACTGTTTTTT. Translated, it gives CASSVGYSNEKLFF.

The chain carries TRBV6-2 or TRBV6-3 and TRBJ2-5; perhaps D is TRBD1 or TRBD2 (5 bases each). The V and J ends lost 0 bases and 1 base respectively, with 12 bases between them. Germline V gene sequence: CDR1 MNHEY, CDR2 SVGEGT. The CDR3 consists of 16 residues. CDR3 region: CASSYSPGRAQETQYF. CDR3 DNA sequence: TGTGCCAGCAGTTACTCTCCGGGACGGGCCCAAGAGACCCAGTACTTC.

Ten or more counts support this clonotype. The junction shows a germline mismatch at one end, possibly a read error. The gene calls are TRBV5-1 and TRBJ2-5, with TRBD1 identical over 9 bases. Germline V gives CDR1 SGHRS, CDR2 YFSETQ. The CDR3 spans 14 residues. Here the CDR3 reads CASSLGTGQETQYF. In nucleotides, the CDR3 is TGTGCCAGCAGCCTCGGGACAGGGCAAGAGACCCAGTACTTC.

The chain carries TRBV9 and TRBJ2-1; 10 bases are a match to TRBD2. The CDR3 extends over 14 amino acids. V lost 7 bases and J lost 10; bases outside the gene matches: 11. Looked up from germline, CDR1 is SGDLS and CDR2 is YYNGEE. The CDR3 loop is CASGIAGGRGEQFF. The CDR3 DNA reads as TGTGCCAGCGGCATAGCGGGAGGCCGCGGGGAGCAGTTCTTC.

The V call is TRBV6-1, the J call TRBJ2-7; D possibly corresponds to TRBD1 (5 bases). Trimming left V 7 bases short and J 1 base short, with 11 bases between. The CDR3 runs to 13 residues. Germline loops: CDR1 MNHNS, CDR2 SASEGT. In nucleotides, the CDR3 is TGTGCCAGCACACATGGACAATCCTACGAGCAGTACTTC. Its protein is CASTHGQSYEQYF.

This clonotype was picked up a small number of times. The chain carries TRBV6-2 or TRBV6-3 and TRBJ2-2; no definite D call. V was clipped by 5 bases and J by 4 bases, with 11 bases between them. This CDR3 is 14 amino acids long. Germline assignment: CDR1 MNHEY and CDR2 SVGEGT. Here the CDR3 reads CASSKSLPTGELFF. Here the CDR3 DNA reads TGTGCCAGCAGTAAATCTTTACCCACCGGGGAGCTGTTTTTT.

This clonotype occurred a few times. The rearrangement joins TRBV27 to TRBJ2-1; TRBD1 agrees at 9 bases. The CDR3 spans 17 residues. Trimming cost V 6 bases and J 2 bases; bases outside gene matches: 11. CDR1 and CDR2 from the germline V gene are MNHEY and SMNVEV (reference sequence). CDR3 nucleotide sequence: TGTGCCAGCAGAAAGCCTCCGGGACAGGGTCCCTACAATGAGCAGTTCTTC. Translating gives CASRKPPGQGPYNEQFF.

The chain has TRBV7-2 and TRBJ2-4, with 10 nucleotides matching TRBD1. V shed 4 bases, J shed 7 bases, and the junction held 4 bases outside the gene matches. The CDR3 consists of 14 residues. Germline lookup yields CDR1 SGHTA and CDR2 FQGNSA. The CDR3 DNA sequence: TGTGCCAGCAGCTCCCCGGGACAGGGGAACATTCAGTACTTC. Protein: CASSSPGQGNIQYF. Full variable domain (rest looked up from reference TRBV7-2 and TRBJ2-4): GAGVSQSPSNKVTEKGKDVELRCDPISGHTALYWYRQSLGQGLEFLIYFQGNSAPDKSGLPSDRFSAERTGGSVSTLTIQRTQQEDSAVYLCASSSPGQGNIQYFGAGTRLSVL.

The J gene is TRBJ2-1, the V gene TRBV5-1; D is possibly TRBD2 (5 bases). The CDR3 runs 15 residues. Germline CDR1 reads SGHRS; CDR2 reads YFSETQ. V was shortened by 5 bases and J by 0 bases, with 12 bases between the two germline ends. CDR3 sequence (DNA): TGCGCCAGCAGAGGGCTAGCACGCTCCTACAATGAGCAGTTCTTC. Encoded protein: CASRGLARSYNEQFF.

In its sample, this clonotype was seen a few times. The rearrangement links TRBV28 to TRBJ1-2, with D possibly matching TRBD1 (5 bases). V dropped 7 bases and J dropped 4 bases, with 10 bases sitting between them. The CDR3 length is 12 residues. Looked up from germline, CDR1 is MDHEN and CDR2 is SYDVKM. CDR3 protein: CASTLRGYGYTF. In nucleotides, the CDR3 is TGTGCCAGCACCTTAAGGGGCTATGGCTACACCTTC.

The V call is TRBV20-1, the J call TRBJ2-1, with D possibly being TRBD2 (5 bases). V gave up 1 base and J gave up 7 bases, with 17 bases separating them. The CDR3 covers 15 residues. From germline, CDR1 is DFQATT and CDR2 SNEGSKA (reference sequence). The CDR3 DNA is TGCAGTGCTAGAGCCCCATGGAACCGAGGGAATGAGCAGTTCTTC. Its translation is CSARAPWNRGNEQFF.

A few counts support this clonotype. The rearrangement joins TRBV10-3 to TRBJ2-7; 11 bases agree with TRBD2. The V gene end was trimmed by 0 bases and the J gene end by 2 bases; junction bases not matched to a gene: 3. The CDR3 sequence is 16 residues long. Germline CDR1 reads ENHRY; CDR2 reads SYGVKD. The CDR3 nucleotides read TGTGCCATCAGTGAGTCTAGCGGGAGGGCCGCCTACGAGCAGTACTTC. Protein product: CAISESSGRAAYEQYF.

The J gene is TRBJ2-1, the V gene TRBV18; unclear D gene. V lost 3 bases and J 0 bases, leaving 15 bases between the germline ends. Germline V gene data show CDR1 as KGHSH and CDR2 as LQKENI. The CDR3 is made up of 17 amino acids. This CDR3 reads CASSPPYRANSYNEQFF. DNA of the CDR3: TGTGCCAGCTCACCGCCCTACCGGGCCAACTCCTACAATGAGCAGTTCTTC. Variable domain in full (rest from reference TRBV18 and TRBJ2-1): NAGVMQNPRHLVRRRGQEARLRCSPMKGHSHVYWYRQLPEEGLKFMVYLQKENIIDESGMPKERFSAEFPKEGPSILRIQQVVRGDSAAYFCASSPPYRANSYNEQFFGPGTRLTVL.

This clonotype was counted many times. CDR3 protein: CASSSTGNTGELFF. CDR3 nucleotides: TGCGCCAGCAGCTCGACAGGGAACACCGGGGAGCTGTTTTTT. This chain uses TRBV5-1 with TRBJ2-2; possible D gene TRBD1, 6 bases. The CDR3 totals 14 residues. V was pared by 3 bases and J by 1 base, with 7 bases between. The germline V gene encodes CDR1 SGHRS and CDR2 YFSETQ.

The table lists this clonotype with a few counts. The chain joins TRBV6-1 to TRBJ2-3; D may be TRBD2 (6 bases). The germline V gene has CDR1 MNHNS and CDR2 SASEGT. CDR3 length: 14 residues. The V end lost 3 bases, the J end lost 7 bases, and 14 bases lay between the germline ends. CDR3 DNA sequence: TGTGCCAGCAGTGACGGGACTCGCAAGAATACGCAGTATTTT. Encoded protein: CASSDGTRKNTQYF.

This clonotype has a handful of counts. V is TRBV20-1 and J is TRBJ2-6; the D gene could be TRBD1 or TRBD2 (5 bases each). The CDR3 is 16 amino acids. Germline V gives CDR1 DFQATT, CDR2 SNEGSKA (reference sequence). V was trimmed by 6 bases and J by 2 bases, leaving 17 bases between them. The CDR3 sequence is CSASSGGAAGANVLTF. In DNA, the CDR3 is TGCAGTGCCTCAAGTGGGGGAGCGGCTGGGGCCAACGTCCTGACTTTC.